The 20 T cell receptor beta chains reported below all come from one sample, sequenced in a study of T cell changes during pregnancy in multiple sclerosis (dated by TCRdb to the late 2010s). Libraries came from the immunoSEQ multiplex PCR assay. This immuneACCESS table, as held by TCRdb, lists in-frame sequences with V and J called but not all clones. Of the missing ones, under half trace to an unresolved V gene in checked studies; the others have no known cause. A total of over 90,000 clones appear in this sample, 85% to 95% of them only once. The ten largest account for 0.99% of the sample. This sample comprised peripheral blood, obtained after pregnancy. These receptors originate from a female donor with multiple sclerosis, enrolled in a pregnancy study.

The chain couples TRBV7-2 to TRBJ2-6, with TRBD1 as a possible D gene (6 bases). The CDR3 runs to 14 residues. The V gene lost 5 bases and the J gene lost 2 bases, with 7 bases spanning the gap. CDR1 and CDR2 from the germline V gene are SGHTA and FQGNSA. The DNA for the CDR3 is TGTGCCAGCAGCAACAGGGCTGGGGCCAACGTCCTGACTTTC. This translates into CASSNRAGANVLTF.

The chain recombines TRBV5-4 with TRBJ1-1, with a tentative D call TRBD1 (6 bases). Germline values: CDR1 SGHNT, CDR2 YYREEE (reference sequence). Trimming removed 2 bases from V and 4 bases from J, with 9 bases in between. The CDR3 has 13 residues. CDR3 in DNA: TGTGCCAGCAGCTTCACAGGGTCCACTGAAGCTTTCTTT. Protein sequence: CASSFTGSTEAFF.

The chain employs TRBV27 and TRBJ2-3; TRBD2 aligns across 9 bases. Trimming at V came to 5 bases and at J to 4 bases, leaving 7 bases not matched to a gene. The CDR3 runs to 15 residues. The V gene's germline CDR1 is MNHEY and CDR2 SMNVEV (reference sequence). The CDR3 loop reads CASSGLAGAADTQYF. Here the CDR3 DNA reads TGTGCCAGCAGTGGATTAGCGGGAGCAGCAGATACGCAGTATTTT.

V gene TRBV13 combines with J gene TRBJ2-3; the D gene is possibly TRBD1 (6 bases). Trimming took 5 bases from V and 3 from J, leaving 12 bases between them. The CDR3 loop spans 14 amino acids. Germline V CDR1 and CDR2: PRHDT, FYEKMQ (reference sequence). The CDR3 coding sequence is TGTGCCAGCAGCACTCACAGGGTTACAGATACGCAGTATTTT. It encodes CASSTHRVTDTQYF.

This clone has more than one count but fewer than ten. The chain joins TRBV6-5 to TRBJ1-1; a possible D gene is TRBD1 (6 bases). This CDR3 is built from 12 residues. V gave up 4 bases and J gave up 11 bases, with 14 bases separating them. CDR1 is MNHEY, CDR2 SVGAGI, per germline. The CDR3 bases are TGTGCCAGCAGTTCCATACAGGGATCGGCTTTCTTT. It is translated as CASSSIQGSAFF.

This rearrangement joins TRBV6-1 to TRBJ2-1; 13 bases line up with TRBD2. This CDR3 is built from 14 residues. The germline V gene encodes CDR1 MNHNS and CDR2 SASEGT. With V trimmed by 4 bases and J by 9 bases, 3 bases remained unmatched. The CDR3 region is CASSGLAGGGEQFF. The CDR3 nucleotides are TGTGCCAGCAGTGGACTAGCGGGAGGTGGTGAGCAGTTCTTC.

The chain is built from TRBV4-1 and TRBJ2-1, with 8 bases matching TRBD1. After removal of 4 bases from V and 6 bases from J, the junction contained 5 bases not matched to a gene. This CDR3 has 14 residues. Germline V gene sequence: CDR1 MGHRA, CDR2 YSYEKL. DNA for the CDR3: TGCGCCAGCAGCCTAAGGACAGGGTTCAATGAGCAGTTCTTC. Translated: CASSLRTGFNEQFF.

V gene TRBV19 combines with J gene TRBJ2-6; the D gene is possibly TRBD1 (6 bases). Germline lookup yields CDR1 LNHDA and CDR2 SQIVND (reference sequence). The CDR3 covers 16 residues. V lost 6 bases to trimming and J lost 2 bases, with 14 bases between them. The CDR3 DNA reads TGTGCCAGTAGAAAGAGACAGGAACCTGGGGCCAACGTCCTGACTTTC. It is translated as CASRKRQEPGANVLTF. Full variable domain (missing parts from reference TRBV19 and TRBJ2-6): DGGITQSPKYLFRKEGQNVTLSCEQNLNHDAMYWYRQDPGQGLRLIYYSQIVNDFQKGDIAEGYSVSREKKESFPLTVTSAQKNPTAFYLCASRKRQEPGANVLTFGAGSRLTVL.

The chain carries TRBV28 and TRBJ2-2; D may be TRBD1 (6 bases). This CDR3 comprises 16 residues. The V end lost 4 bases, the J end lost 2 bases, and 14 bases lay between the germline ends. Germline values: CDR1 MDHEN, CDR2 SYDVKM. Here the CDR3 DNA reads TGTGCCAGCAGTTCAACAGGGATGAGTAACACCGGGGAGCTGTTTTTT. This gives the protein CASSSTGMSNTGELFF.

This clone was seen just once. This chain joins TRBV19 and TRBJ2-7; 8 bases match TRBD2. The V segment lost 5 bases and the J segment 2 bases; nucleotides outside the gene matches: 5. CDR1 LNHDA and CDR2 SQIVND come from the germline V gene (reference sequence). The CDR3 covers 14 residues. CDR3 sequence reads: CASSAGLGAYEQYF. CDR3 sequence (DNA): TGTGCCAGTAGTGCGGGACTAGGAGCCTACGAGCAGTACTTC. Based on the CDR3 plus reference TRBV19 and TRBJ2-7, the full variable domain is DGGITQSPKYLFRKEGQNVTLSCEQNLNHDAMYWYRQDPGQGLRLIYYSQIVNDFQKGDIAEGYSVSREKKESFPLTVTSAQKNPTAFYLCASSAGLGAYEQYFGPGTRLTVT.

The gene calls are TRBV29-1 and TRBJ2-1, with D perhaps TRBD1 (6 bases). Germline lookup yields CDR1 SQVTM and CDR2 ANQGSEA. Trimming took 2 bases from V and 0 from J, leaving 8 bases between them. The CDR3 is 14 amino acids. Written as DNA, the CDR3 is TGCAGCGTTGAACGGGACACCTCCTACAATGAGCAGTTCTTC. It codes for CSVERDTSYNEQFF.

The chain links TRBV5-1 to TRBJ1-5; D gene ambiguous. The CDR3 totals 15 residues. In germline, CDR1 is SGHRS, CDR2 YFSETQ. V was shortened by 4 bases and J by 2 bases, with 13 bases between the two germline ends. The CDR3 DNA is TGCGCCAGCAGCGTCGACACGAGTGGCAATCAGCCCCAGCATTTT. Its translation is CASSVDTSGNQPQHF.

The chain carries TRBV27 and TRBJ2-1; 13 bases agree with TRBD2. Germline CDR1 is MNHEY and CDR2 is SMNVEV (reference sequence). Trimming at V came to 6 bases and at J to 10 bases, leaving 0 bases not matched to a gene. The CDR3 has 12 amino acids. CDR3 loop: CASRGLAGEQFF. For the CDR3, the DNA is TGTGCCAGCAGGGGACTAGCGGGAGAGCAGTTCTTC.

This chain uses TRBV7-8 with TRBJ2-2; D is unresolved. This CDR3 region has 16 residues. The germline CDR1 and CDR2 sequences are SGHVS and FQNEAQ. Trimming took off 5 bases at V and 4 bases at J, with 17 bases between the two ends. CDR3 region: CASSTSQEIVTGELFF. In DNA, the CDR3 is TGTGCCAGCAGCACGTCTCAGGAAATCGTCACCGGGGAGCTGTTTTTT. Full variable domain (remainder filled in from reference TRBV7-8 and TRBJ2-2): GAGVSQSPRYKVAKRGQDVALRCDPISGHVSLFWYQQALGQGPEFLTYFQNEAQLDKSGLPSDRFFAERPEGSVSTLKIQRTQQEDSAVYLCASSTSQEIVTGELFFGEGSRLTVL.

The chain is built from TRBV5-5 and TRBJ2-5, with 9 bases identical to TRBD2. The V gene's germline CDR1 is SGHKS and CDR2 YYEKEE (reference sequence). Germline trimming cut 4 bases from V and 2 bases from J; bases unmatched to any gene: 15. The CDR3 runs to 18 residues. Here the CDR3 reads CASSLFFSLAGQQETQYF. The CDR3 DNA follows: TGTGCCAGCAGCCTGTTCTTTTCTCTAGCGGGGCAACAAGAGACCCAGTACTTC.

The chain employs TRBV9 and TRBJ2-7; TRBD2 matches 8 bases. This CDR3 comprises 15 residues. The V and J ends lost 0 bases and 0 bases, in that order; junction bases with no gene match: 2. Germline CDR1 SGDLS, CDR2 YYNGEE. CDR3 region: CASSVEAGDSYEQYF. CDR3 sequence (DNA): TGTGCCAGCAGCGTAGAAGCGGGAGACTCCTACGAGCAGTACTTC.

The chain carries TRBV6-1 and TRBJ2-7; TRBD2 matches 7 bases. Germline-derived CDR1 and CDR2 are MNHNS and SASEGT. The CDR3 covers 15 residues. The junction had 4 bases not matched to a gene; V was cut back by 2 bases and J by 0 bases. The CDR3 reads CASSELAVTSYEQYF. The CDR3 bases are TGTGCCAGCAGTGAACTAGCGGTTACCTCCTACGAGCAGTACTTC.

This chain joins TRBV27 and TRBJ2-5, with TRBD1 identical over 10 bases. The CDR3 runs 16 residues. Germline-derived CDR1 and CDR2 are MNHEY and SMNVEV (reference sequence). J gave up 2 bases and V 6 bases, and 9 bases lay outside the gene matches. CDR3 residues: CASRTGTGVSQETQYF. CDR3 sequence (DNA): TGTGCCAGCAGGACAGGGACAGGGGTTAGTCAAGAGACCCAGTACTTC.

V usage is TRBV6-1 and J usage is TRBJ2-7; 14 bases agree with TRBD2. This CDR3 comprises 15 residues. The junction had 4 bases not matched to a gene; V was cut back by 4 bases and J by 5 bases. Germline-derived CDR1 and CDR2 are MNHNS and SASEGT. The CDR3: CASSATSGRAHEQYF. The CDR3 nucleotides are TGTGCCAGCAGTGCGACTAGCGGGAGGGCCCACGAGCAGTACTTC.

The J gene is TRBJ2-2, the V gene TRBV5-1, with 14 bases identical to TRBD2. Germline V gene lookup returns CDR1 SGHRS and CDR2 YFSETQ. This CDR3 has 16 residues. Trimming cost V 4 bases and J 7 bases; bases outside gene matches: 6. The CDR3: CASSPGLAGAVGELFF. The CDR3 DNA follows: TGCGCCAGCAGCCCGGGACTAGCGGGAGCGGTCGGGGAGCTGTTTTTT.